This T cell receptor beta chain was profiled in a study of cytomegalovirus exposure and HLA in healthy donors. A word on this clone: What it binds is not known.

Study results and limitations: Confirmation in vitro established that a few CMV-associated chains were specific for CMV antigens. The authors later found most CMV-associated TCR beta chains appeared HLA-restricted.

The PCR contained 60 Vbeta and 13 Jbeta primers. The method was immunoSEQ multiplex PCR; TCRdb's version includes in-frame clones alone and lacks a portion of them. The data contain 160,000 or so clones, 79% of them seen just once; the ten biggest clones take up 2% to 2.5%. Looked up from germline, CDR1 is LNHDA and CDR2 is SQIVND (reference sequence). V lost 5 bases to trimming and J lost 5 bases, with 16 bases between them. The CDR3 runs to 16 residues. The TCR originated in a middle-aged man in good health and CMV-seronegative. The sample comprised PBMCs. J is TRBJ2-6 and V is TRBV19; the D gene is possibly TRBD2 (6 bases). This chain's CDR3 is CASSLREPPWANVLTF. Written as DNA, the CDR3 is TGTGCCAGTAGTCTTCGGGAGCCCCCCTGGGCCAACGTCCTGACTTTC. The full variable domain, its missing parts supplied by reference TRBV19 and TRBJ2-6, is DGGITQSPKYLFRKEGQNVTLSCEQNLNHDAMYWYRQDPGQGLRLIYYSQIVNDFQKGDIAEGYSVSREKKESFPLTVTSAQKNPTAFYLCASSLREPPWANVLTFGAGSRLTVL.